This T cell receptor (beta chain) was recovered during a study of Ad26.COV2.S vaccination and SARS-CoV-2 variants. On the study more broadly: Enrollment placed the donor in the COV1001 Ad26.COV2.S trial arm. Doses of Ad26.COV2.S were injected into muscle once or twice, 56 days apart.

Germline CDR1 and CDR2: MNHEY and SVGAGI. Trimming removed 5 bases from V and 7 bases from J, with 12 bases in between. This CDR3 is 13 amino acids long. The protocol was immunoSEQ multiplex PCR, while the TCRdb copy is restricted to in-frame clones and leaves out a portion. The profile shows 440,000 or so clones, about 92% of them singletons. Study conclusions and caveats: Breadth and depth estimates from TCRs may understate total T cell responses. Greater spike-specific TCR breadth was seen in vaccine recipients than in placebo recipients.

Treatment described: around 19 received Ad26.COV2.S at low or high dose, single or two shots; five or six received placebo; per-sample allocation not given. Vaccine and placebo recipients were sampled on day 63 after the first injection. On this clone: No antigen is known for it.

Here the sequenced sample was peripheral blood, taken in a trial of Ad26.COV2.S vaccine versus placebo. This sequence originates from a person aged 18-65 years who received the Ad26.COV2.S COVID-19 vaccine or a placebo. The rearrangement links TRBV6-5 to TRBJ2-1, with unresolved D. The CDR3 DNA reads TGTGCCAGCAGTCGTCAAGGGCTAAATGAGCAGTTCTTC. This encodes CASSRQGLNEQFF.